The 12 T cell receptor beta chains in this list originate from one sample, sequenced in a study of T-cell reconstitution after alpha-beta-depleted transplantation in children. Unique molecular identifiers were incorporated during preparation of the TCRbeta library. TCRdb independently ran MiXCR on the PCR reads; one entry per CDR3 protein. The sample lists about 980,000 distinct CDR3 sequences; 25% to 30% were seen once. The sample in question was PBMCs, mostly from graft donor cells, obtained 360 days after TCRalphabeta/CD19-depleted stem cell transplant. These receptors all stem from a boy under two years old who had a stem cell transplant for SCID, so the T cells may come from the graft donor.

CDR3 sequence reads: CASSLVLASPNEQFF. The CDR3, as DNA: TGCGCCAGCAGCTTGGTACTGGCCTCGCCCAATGAGCAGTTCTTC. The V gene is TRBV5-1, the J gene TRBJ2-1; D not certain. The CDR3 covers 15 residues. Trimming removed 0 bases at V and 6 bases at J, with 13 bases between. Germline V CDR1 and CDR2: SGHRS, YFSETQ.

This clonotype was seen more than once but under ten times. The rearrangement uses TRBV5-1 and TRBJ2-2; D might be TRBD2 (6 bases). Germline CDR1 and CDR2: SGHRS and YFSETQ. This CDR3 spans 15 amino acids. V was trimmed by 3 bases and J by 5 bases, leaving 14 bases between them. This chain's CDR3 is CASSWLVEGTGELFF. The DNA of the CDR3 is TGCGCCAGCAGCTGGCTCGTGGAGGGGACCGGGGAGCTGTTTTTT.

The chain carries TRBV5-5 and TRBJ2-1, with 11 bases lining up with TRBD1. The trim removed 6 bases at V and 8 bases at J, leaving 7 bases unmatched. CDR1 and CDR2 (germline): SGHKS, YYEKEE (reference sequence). The CDR3 contains 14 residues. The CDR3 nucleotides read TGTGCCAGCATTTGGGACAGGGGGTATGATGAGCAGTTCTTC. Its translation is CASIWDRGYDEQFF.

The chain links TRBV29-1 to TRBJ2-5; D tentatively fits TRBD1 or TRBD2 (5 bases each). Germline-derived CDR1 and CDR2 are SQVTM and ANQGSEA. The CDR3 loop spans 15 amino acids. V shed 7 bases and J shed 1 base, with 19 bases lying between them. Written as DNA, the CDR3 is TGCAGCGCCGAACGAGGGGCGAATGCCCAAGAGACCCAGTACTTC. Its protein product is CSAERGANAQETQYF.

The genes are TRBV27 and TRBJ1-1; a possible D gene is TRBD1 (5 bases). V was shortened by 5 bases and J by 6 bases, with 16 bases between the two germline ends. The CDR3 is 14 residues long. The germline V gene has CDR1 MNHEY and CDR2 SMNVEV (reference sequence). The CDR3 region is CASSKQGGQSEAFF. The CDR3 nucleotides are TGTGCCAGCAGTAAGCAGGGAGGGCAGTCTGAAGCTTTCTTT.

This clonotype was found a few times. This chain links TRBV15 with TRBJ1-5; D gene uncertain. CDR3 length equals 18 residues. V lost 0 bases, J lost 0 bases, and 15 bases lay in between. Germline CDR1 and CDR2: LNHNV and YYDKDF (reference sequence). CDR3 sequence: CATSRDEETPYSNQPQHF. CDR3 nucleotide sequence: TGTGCCACCAGCAGAGATGAGGAAACACCGTATAGCAATCAGCCCCAGCATTTT.

This clonotype was seen more than once but under ten times. The V call is TRBV7-9, the J call TRBJ1-2; 10 bases line up with TRBD1. CDR3 length: 17 amino acids. Germline loops: CDR1 SEHNR, CDR2 FQNEAQ (reference sequence). J was trimmed by 0 bases and V by 5 bases; bases with no gene match: 9. This CDR3 is CASSPRQGALANYGYTF. Written as DNA, the CDR3 is TGTGCCAGCAGCCCTCGACAGGGGGCATTGGCTAACTATGGCTACACCTTC.

The DNA for the CDR3 is TGTGCCAGCAGCTTAAGATTTAACAATGAGCAGTTCTTC. Translating it yields CASSLRFNNEQFF. The rearrangement links TRBV7-3 to TRBJ2-1; no clear D gene. This CDR3 is 13 amino acids long. Trimming pared 1 base from V and 5 bases from J, leaving 6 bases between. Per germline, CDR1 SGHTA and CDR2 FQGTGA.

This sequence joins TRBV4-1 and TRBJ2-5, with 12 bases that match TRBD2. The ends lost 4 bases at V and 6 bases at J; junction bases unmatched: 6. This CDR3 contains 15 residues. Germline V lookup: CDR1 MGHRA, CDR2 YSYEKL. The CDR3 nucleotides read TGCGCCAGCAGCCTTGGACTAGCGGGGCTAAAGACCCAGTACTTC. This encodes CASSLGLAGLKTQYF.

The CDR3 coding sequence is TGCGCCAGCAGCTTCAGGCAGGACAACTCTGGGGCCAACGTCCTGACTTTC. Its protein is CASSFRQDNSGANVLTF. This chain connects TRBV5-1 to TRBJ2-6, with a weak D call TRBD1 (5 bases). Per germline, CDR1 SGHRS and CDR2 YFSETQ. This CDR3 contains 17 residues. V gave up 2 bases and J gave up 0 bases, with 12 bases separating them.

The chain couples TRBV12-3 or TRBV12-4 to TRBJ2-1; 7 bases fit TRBD2. There are 17 residues in the CDR3. The V gene end was trimmed by 3 bases and the J gene end by 5 bases; junction bases not matched to a gene: 13. The CDR3 nucleotides read TGTGCCAGCAGTTTGAAAAAAACTAGCGTTCATGACAATGAGCAGTTCTTC. It encodes CASSLKKTSVHDNEQFF.

In this sample, this clonotype turned up a few times. The chain joins TRBV20-1 to TRBJ1-4; no clear D. The germline gives CDR1 DFQATT, CDR2 SNEGSKA (reference sequence). CDR3 length: 13 amino acids. Trimming left V 5 bases short and J 0 bases short, with 7 bases between. The chain's CDR3 is CSASYATNEKLFF. CDR3 nucleotide sequence: TGCAGTGCTTCGTATGCAACTAATGAAAAACTGTTTTTT.